Listed here are 7 T cell receptor beta chains from one sample, sequenced in a study of T cell repertoires in cytomegalovirus infection. TCRdb passed the reads through MiXCR, listing each CDR3 protein once. The table includes around 450,000 distinct CDR3 sequences, around 11% detected once. Sequenced input: PBMCs. The receptor set was obtained from a human donor in good health (CMV status not recorded). Some clones in this sample may be carry-over from other donors' samples.

The table lists this clonotype with many counts. This rearrangement joins TRBV2 to TRBJ2-3; D is ambiguous. Trimming pared 2 bases from V and 6 bases from J, leaving 6 bases between. Germline CDR1 reads SNHLY; CDR2 reads FYNNEI. This CDR3 spans 12 amino acids. CDR3 in amino acids: CASSERSDTQYF. As DNA, the CDR3 is TGTGCCAGCAGTGAAAGATCGGATACGCAGTATTTT.

This clonotype has ten or more counts. This chain uses TRBV20-1 with TRBJ2-1; TRBD2 aligns across 12 bases. Germline CDR1 and CDR2: DFQATT and SNEGSKA (reference sequence). V lost 3 bases, J lost 9 bases, and 12 bases stayed unmatched. The CDR3 runs to 16 residues. CDR3 sequence (DNA): TGCAGTGCTAGGGGACTAGCGGGTGCAAGCTGGGGTGAGCAGTTCTTC. This sequence encodes CSARGLAGASWGEQFF.

This clonotype was found many times. The chain carries TRBV11-2 and TRBJ1-1, with no clear D. Germline V gene data show CDR1 as SGHAT and CDR2 as FQNNGV. V lost 1 base to trimming and J lost 7 bases, with 7 bases between them. The CDR3 has 12 amino acids. This chain's CDR3 is CASSLGQFEAFF. The CDR3 region has the DNA TGTGCCAGCAGCTTAGGCCAGTTTGAAGCTTTCTTT. The whole variable domain, filled in from reference TRBV11-2 and TRBJ1-1, reads EAGVAQSPRYKIIEKRQSVAFWCNPISGHATLYWYQQILGQGPKLLIQFQNNGVVDDSQLPKDRFSAERLKGVDSTLKIQPAKLEDSAVYLCASSLGQFEAFFGQGTRLTVV.

This clonotype was detected ten times or more. The chain is built from TRBV29-1 and TRBJ2-7; D gene uncertain. This CDR3 is built from 12 residues. Deletions cut 6 bases from V and 7 bases from J, with 16 bases between. CDR1 and CDR2 from the germline V gene are SQVTM and ANQGSEA. CDR3 DNA: TGCAGCGTCCGATTTGCGGCCAAAGAGCAGTACTTC. This gives the protein CSVRFAAKEQYF.

This clonotype was counted many times. The chain carries TRBV10-3 and TRBJ2-3, with D uncertain. The V gene's germline CDR1 is ENHRY and CDR2 SYGVKD. Trimming cost V 2 bases and J 0 bases, with 12 bases left between them. CDR3 length equals 16 residues. CDR3 sequence: CAISEVRGTSTDTQYF. CDR3 DNA sequence: TGTGCCATCAGTGAGGTTAGAGGAACTAGCACAGATACGCAGTATTTT.

This clonotype was counted between two and nine times. J is TRBJ2-1 and V is TRBV11-2; D possibly matches TRBD1 or TRBD2 (5 bases each). There are 15 residues in the CDR3. Per the germline V gene, CDR1 is SGHAT and CDR2 is FQNNGV. V dropped 5 bases and J dropped 2 bases, with 13 bases sitting between them. In DNA form, the CDR3 reads TGTGCCAGCAGCAACCGGGACCGCACCTACAATGAGCAGTTCTTC. It codes for CASSNRDRTYNEQFF.

Concerning this clonotype: This may be a read error, as it is one base from a much larger clone. The chain uses TRBV6-5 and TRBJ1-2; a weak D match, TRBD1 (5 bases). The CDR3 consists of 14 residues. CDR1 and CDR2 (germline): MNHEY, SVGAGI. The CDR3 spells CPSSYTQGGYGYTF. The CDR3 DNA reads as TGTCCCAGCAGTTACACCCAGGGAGGCTATGGCTACACCTTC.